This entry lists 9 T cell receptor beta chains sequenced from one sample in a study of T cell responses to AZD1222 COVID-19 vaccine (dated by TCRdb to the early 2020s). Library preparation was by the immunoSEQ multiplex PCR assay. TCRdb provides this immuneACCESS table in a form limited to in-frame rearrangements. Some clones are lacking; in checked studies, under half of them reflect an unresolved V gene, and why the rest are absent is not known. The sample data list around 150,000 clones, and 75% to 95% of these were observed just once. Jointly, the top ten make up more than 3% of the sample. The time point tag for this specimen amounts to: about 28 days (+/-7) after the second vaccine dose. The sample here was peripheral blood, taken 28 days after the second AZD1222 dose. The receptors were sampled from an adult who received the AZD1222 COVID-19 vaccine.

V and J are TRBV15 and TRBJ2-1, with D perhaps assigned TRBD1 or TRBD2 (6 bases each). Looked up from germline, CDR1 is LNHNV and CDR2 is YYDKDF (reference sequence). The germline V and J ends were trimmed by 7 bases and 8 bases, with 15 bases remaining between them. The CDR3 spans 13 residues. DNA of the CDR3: TGTGCCACCACCTCCCTTAGGGGGGATGAGCAGTTCTTC. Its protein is CATTSLRGDEQFF.

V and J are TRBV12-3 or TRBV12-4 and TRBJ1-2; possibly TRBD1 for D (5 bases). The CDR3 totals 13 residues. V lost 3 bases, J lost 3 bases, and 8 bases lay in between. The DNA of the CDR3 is TGTGCCAGCAGTTTGGGGACGGACTATGGCTACACCTTC. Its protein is CASSLGTDYGYTF.

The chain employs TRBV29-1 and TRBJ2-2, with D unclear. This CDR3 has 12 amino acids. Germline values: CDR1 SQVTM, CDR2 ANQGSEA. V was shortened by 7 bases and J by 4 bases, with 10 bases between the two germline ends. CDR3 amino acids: CSARKGTGELFF. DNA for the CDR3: TGCAGCGCCCGGAAAGGCACCGGGGAGCTGTTTTTT.

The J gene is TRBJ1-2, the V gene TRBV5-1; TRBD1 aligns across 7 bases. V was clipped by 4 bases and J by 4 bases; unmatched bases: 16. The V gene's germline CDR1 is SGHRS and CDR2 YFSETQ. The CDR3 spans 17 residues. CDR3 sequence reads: CASSPHDWGTEIYGYTF. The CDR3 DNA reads TGCGCCAGCAGCCCCCATGATTGGGGGACAGAGATCTATGGCTACACCTTC.

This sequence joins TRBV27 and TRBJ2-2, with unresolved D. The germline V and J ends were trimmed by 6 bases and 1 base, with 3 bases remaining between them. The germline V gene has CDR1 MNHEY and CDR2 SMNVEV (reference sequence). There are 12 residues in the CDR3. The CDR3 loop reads CASSRNTGELFF. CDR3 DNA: TGTGCCAGCAGCCGGAACACCGGGGAGCTGTTTTTT.

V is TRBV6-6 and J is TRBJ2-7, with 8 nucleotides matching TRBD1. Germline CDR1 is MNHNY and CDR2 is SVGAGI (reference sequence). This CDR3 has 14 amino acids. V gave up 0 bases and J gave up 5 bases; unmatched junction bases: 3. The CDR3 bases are TGTGCCAGCAGTTACTCGGGACAGGACAACGAGCAGTACTTC. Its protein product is CASSYSGQDNEQYF.

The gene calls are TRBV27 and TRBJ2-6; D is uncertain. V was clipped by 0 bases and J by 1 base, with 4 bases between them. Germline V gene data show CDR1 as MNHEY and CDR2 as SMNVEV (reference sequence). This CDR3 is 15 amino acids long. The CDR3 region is CASSLSRSGANVLTF. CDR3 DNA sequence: TGTGCCAGCAGTTTATCGCGATCTGGGGCCAACGTCCTGACTTTC.

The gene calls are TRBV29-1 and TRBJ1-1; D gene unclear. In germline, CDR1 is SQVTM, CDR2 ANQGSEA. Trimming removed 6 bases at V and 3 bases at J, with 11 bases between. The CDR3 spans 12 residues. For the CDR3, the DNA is TGCAGCGTCGTCGTCCCGGACACTGAAGCTTTCTTT. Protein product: CSVVVPDTEAFF.

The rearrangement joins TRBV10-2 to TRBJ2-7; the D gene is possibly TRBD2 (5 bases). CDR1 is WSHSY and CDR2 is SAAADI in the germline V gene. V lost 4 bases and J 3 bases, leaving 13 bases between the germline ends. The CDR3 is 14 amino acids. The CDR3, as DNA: TGCGCCAGCAGTGGTGGGAGAGGCGTCTACGAGCAGTACTTC. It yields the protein CASSGGRGVYEQYF.